Listed below are T cell receptor beta chains from one sample, sequenced in a study of response to subunit inactivated influenza vaccine. TCRdb reprocessed the RT-PCR reads via MiXCR and lists one record per CDR3 protein. Of under 750,000 distinct CDR3 sequences detected, around 11% appear once; the ten largest clones hold roughly a tenth. The material was PBMCs from blood, obtained on the day of vaccination. These receptors originate from a man between 45 and 60 years old who received an inactivated influenza vaccine. CDR3s include the opening cysteine and the closing phenylalanine or tryptophan.

>TRBJ1-3|17|TRBV7-2
CASSWGQGPYSGNTIYF
>TRBJ2-4|16|TRBV20-1
CCARTGGALAKNIQYF
>TRBJ2-3|14|TRBV7-2
CASSFTSNTDTQYF
>TRBJ1-1|12|TRBV3-1
CASRRASGGAFF
>TRBJ2-7|12|TRBV12-3/TRBV12-4
CASSLDVFTTYF
>TRBJ2-7|12|TRBV6-2/TRBV6-3
CASSREGYEQYF
>TRBJ2-5|13|TRBV30
CAWSFAGGETQYF
>TRBJ2-3|13|TRBV29-1
CSDYDRETDTQYF
>TRBJ2-2|17|TRBV7-9
CASSLAGTSVFTGELFF
>TRBJ2-5|13|TRBV29-1
CSVEDRQGETQYF
>TRBJ2-3|16|TRBV21-1
CASSRLAGGYPDTQYF
>TRBJ1-1|15|TRBV12-3/TRBV12-4
CASSQNTGGGTEAFF
>TRBJ2-3|15|TRBV5-1
CASCLTSGSTDTQYF
>TRBJ2-5|13|TRBV6-1
CASAQGSQETQYF
>TRBJ1-4|13|TRBV29-1
CSVDRGIGEKLFF